One sample yielded the 3 T cell receptor beta chains listed below, sequenced in a study of blood T cell repertoires in COVID-19. Method: immunoSEQ multiplex PCR; TCRdb's copy keeps in-frame clones and lacks some. The sample has 130,000 to 150,000 clones, around 87% seen once. Source material: peripheral blood. The origin of the receptors is an older woman with active COVID-19.

This clone was picked up a small number of times. The chain is built from TRBV12-5 and TRBJ2-5; D may be TRBD1 (6 bases). This CDR3 spans 15 amino acids. Trimming stripped 7 bases from V and 2 bases from J, with 17 bases between. Looked up from germline, CDR1 is LGHNT and CDR2 is FRNRAP. DNA of the CDR3: TGTGCTAGTGCCACCTCCAGGGGAGAGCAAGAGACCCAGTACTTC. Its translation: CASATSRGEQETQYF.

The J gene is TRBJ2-1, the V gene TRBV10-2; TRBD2 agrees at 8 bases. V lost 0 bases, J lost 6 bases, and 4 bases stayed unmatched. The CDR3 covers 15 residues. Germline V lookup: CDR1 WSHSY, CDR2 SAAADI. The CDR3 loop reads CASSESSGASNEQFF. The CDR3 DNA reads TGCGCCAGCAGTGAGTCTAGCGGGGCATCCAATGAGCAGTTCTTC.

The chain links TRBV4-2 to TRBJ1-6; no clear D. The V gene lost 1 base and the J gene lost 0 bases, with 22 bases spanning the gap. Germline V gene sequence: CDR1 LGHNA, CDR2 YNFKEQ. The CDR3 runs 21 residues. The CDR3 loop reads CASSQVHTTTRASSYNSPLHF. CDR3 DNA: TGTGCCAGCAGCCAAGTCCACACGACCACGCGGGCGAGCTCCTATAATTCACCCCTCCACTTT.